This TCR beta chain was profiled in a study of blood T cells in healthy people across ages (dated by TCRdb to between 2015 and 2017). The study in broad terms: In model experiments, roughly one uniquely barcoded TCR beta cDNA molecule per two T cells was captured by template switching. To track age-related changes in TCR beta repertoire diversity, the study relied on deep sequencing normalized with unique cDNA molecular identifiers. Donors were grouped into four age groups: young (average approximately 15 years), middle-aged (around 39), aged (roughly 67) and long-lived (approximately 81). To avoid experimental bias, donors of different ages were spread randomly across the sequencing lanes. The study analyzed two additional independent replicas of 1 million unique cDNA reads from the same blood draw for two donors, one aged 18 to 29 and one aged 80 or older. Results the study describes overall, beyond this receptor: Compared with the aged group, the long-lived group had more naive CD4+ T cells, fewer expanded clones and increased TCR diversity, a pattern suggesting age selection. Conclusive comparison of naive and antigen-experienced compartments was prevented by the profiling of bulk unsorted PBMCs. Because donor CMV infection status was unknown, age-related changes in expanded clonotypes were potentially confounded. Observed TCR beta diversity correlated strongly with the percentage of naive T cells measured by flow cytometry. Observed TCR beta diversity per million T cells fell roughly linearly with age, and a significant reduction was already apparent by age roughly 40. Estimates of total diversity based on one million sequenced T cells were regarded as lower bounds and as underestimates.

The CDR3 goes from the cysteine to the phenylalanine over 16 residues. Only CDR3 DNA remains: 48 bases, in frame from the first base. Trimming leaves V shorter by 0 bases and J shorter by 2 bases, with the junction holding 8 bases beyond the gene matches. The germline V gene (reference sequence) supplies CDR1 DFQATT and CDR2 SNEGSKA. Library prep was done by 5' RACE. Sequencing instrument: Illumina HiSeq 2500. A second PCR of roughly 7 to 11 cycles was performed with a sample-barcoded 5' primer and a J-beta primer mix. A template-switch 5' adaptor carrying 12 random nucleotides introduced a unique molecular identifier onto each TCR beta cDNA molecule. Each sample yielded at least 2.5 million CDR3-containing paired-end reads. The Mint cDNA synthesis kit, primed by a TRBC-specific oligonucleotide, was used to synthesize first-strand cDNA from all RNA. Following uracil-DNA glycosylase treatment, a first 18-cycle PCR with universal primers M1SS and BC2_uni_R was performed on all cDNA. The authors processed their data as follows. For normalization, 1 million high-quality reads were randomly selected from each sample, with every read carrying a distinct molecular identifier. Instead of being binned into consensus sequences, reads with shared molecular identifiers were discarded. MiTCR, with a Q25 quality threshold and the strictest error-elimination algorithm, was used for CDR3 identification, clonotype clustering and error correction. A nonparametric unseen species model with Euler transformation was used to estimate lower-bound total TCR beta diversity. The raw public reads went through TCRdb reprocessing: fastp at Q25, MiXCR clone calling, in-frame beta chains kept. Every CDR3 protein is listed once, alongside the most common genes and DNA of its rows. The V and J calls follow TCRdb's processing rather than the paper's. This sample is represented by roughly 1,700,000 distinct CDR3 sequences; about 28% of them were singletons. Jointly, the top ten make up over 7% of the sample.

Donors were a few dozen systemically healthy Caucasian individuals from Russia aged roughly 6 to 100 years. Each donor gave around 9.9 milliliters of peripheral blood, collected into EDTA-treated Vacutainer tubes. Ficoll-Paque density-gradient centrifugation was used to isolate PBMCs, with at least 7 million obtained per sample. Total RNA, at least 6 micrograms per sample, was extracted from PBMCs with Trizol reagent. The percentages of naive CD45RAhigh/CD27high T cells were determined by flow cytometry on a PBMC aliquot from every donor. About this clonotype: The target of this receptor is not known. No base qualities exist here, and no much larger clone lies one base off it.

The clonotype originates from a young woman in good health. Material: blood. The receptor chain draws on TRBV20-1 and TRBJ1-2; the central 8 bases match TRBD1. The CDR3 has the sequence CSARDYGTGANYGYTF. The sequenced DNA is TGCAGTGCTAGAGATTACGGGACAGGCGCGAACTATGGCTACACCTTC.